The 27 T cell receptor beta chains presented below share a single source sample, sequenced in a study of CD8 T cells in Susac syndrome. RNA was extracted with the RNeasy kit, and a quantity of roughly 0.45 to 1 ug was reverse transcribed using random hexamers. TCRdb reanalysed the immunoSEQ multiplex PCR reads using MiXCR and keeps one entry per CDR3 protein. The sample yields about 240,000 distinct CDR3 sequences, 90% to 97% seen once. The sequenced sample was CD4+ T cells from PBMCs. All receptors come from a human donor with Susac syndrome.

The CDR3 DNA is TGCAGCGTTGAGGGTAGCGGGGGATTCTCCCAAGAGACCCAGTACTTC. Translated: CSVEGSGGFSQETQYF. V gene TRBV29-1 combines with J gene TRBJ2-5; 9 positions agree with TRBD2. CDR1 is SQVTM, CDR2 ANQGSEA, per germline. The CDR3 has 16 amino acids. V lost 3 bases to trimming and J lost 1 base; unmatched junction nucleotides: 9.

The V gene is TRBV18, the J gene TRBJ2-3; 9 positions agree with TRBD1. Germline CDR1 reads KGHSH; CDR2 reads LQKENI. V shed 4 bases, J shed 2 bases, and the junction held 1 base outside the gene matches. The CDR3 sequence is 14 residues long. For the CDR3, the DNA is TGTGCCAGCTCACGGGACAGGGACACAGATACGCAGTATTTT. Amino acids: CASSRDRDTDTQYF.

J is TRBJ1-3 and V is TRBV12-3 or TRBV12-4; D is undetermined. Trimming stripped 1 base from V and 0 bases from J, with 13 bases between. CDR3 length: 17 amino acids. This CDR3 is CASSLEISRYSGNTIYF. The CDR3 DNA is TGTGCCAGCAGTTTAGAGATCAGCCGTTACTCTGGAAACACCATATATTTT.

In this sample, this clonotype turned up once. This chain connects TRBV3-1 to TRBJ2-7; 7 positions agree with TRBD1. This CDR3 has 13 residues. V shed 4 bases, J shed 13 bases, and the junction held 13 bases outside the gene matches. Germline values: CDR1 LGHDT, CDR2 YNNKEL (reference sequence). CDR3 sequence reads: CASSRDSRPQVYF. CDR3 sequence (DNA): TGTGCCAGCAGCCGGGACAGCCGTCCTCAGGTTTACTTC.

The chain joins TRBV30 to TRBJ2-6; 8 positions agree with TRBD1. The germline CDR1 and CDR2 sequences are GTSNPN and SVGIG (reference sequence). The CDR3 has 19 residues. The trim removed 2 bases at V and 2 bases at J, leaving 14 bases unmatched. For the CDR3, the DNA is TGTGCCTGGAGTCTTCCGCGGGACAGGTGGTTTACTGGGGCCAACGTCCTGACTTTC. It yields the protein CAWSLPRDRWFTGANVLTF.

In DNA form, the CDR3 reads TGCAGTGCTAGAACCTCAGGGAATCAGCCCCAGCATTTT. Translating gives CSARTSGNQPQHF. The chain joins TRBV20-1 to TRBJ1-5; D is possibly TRBD1 (5 bases). Germline V gene sequence: CDR1 DFQATT, CDR2 SNEGSKA (reference sequence). The CDR3 consists of 13 residues. V lost 2 bases and J lost 4, with 9 bases in between.

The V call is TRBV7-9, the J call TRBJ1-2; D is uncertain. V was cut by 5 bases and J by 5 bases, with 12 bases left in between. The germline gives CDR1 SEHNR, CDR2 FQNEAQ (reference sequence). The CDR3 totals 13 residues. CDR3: CASSRTEAYGYTF. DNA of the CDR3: TGTGCCAGCAGCCGAACAGAGGCATATGGCTACACCTTC.

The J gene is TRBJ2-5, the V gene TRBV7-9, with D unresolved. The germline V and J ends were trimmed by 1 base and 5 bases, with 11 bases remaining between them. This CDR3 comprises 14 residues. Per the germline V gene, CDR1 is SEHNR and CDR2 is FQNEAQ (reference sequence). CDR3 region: CASSLGTTRETQYF. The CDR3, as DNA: TGTGCCAGCAGCTTAGGGACCACCAGGGAGACCCAGTACTTC.

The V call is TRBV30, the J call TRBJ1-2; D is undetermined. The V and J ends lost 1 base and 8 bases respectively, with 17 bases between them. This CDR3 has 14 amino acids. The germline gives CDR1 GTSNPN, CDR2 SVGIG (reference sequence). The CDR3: CAWSAPIRRGGYTF. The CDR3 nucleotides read TGTGCCTGGAGTGCCCCCATCAGGCGTGGAGGCTACACCTTC.

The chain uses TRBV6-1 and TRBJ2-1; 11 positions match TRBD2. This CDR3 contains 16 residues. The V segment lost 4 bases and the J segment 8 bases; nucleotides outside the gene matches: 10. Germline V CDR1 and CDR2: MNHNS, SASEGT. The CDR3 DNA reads TGTGCCAGCAGTGGTAGCGGGAGGGCCGAATTAGATGAGCAGTTCTTC. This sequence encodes CASSGSGRAELDEQFF.

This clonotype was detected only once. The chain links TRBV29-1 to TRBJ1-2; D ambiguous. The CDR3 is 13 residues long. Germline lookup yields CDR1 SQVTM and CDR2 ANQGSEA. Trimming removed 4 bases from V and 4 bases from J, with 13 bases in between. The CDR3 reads CSVALQRSYGYTF. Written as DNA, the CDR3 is TGCAGCGTTGCCCTCCAGCGGAGCTATGGCTACACCTTC.

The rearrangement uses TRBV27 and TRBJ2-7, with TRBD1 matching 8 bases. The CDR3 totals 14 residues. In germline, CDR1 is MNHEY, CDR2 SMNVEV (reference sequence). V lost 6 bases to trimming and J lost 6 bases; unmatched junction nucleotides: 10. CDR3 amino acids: CASSAGTGAREQYF. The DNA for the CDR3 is TGTGCCAGCAGCGCCGGGACAGGCGCTCGCGAGCAGTACTTC.

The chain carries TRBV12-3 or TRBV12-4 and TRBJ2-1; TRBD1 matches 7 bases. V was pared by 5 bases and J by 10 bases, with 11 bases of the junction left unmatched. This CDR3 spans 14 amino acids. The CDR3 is CASSTAQGVWEQFF. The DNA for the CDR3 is TGTGCCAGCAGTACCGCCCAGGGGGTATGGGAGCAGTTCTTC.

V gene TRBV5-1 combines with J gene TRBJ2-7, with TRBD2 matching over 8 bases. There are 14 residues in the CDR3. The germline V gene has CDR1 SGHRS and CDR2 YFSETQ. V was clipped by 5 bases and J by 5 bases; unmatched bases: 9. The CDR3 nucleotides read TGCGCCAGCAGAATCACGGGAGGGCCTAACGAGCAGTACTTC. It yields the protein CASRITGGPNEQYF. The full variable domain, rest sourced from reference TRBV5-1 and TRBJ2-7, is KAGVTQTPRYLIKTRGQQVTLSCSPISGHRSVSWYQQTPGQGLQFLFEYFSETQRNKGNFPGRFSGRQFSNSRSEMNVSTLELGDSALYLCASRITGGPNEQYFGPGTRLTVT.

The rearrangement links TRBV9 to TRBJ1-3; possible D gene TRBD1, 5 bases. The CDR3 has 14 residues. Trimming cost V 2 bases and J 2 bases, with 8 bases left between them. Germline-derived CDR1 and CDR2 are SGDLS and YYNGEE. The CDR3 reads CASSVRATGNTIYF. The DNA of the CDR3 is TGTGCCAGCAGCGTCAGGGCGACTGGAAACACCATATATTTT.

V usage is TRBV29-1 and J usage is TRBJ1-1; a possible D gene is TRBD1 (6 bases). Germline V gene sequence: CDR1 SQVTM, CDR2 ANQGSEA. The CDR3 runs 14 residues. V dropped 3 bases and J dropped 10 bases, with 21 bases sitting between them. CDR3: CSVEGATRGRVAFF. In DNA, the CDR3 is TGCAGCGTTGAGGGGGCAACGCGAGGACGGGTAGCTTTCTTT.

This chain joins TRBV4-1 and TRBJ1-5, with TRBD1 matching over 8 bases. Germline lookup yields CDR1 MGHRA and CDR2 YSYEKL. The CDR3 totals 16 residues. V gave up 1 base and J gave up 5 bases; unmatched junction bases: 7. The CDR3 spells CASSQAPGQDHQPQHF. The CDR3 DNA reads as TGCGCCAGCAGCCAAGCTCCGGGACAGGATCATCAGCCCCAGCATTTT.

The CDR3 bases are TGCAGCGTTGGAGCGGGAGTTGTCGGACCGTCCCAAGAGACCCAGTACTTC. Translating it yields CSVGAGVVGPSQETQYF. The chain has TRBV29-1 and TRBJ2-5, with TRBD2 identical over 8 bases. The CDR3 contains 17 residues. With V trimmed by 4 bases and J by 1 base, 14 bases remained unmatched. Germline V gives CDR1 SQVTM, CDR2 ANQGSEA.

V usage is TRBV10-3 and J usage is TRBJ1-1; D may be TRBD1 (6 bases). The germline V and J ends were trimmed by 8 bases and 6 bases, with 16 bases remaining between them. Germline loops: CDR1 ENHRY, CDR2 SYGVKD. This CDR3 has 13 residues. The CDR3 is CAILKGDGAEAFF. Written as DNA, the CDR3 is TGTGCCATCCTGAAGGGGGACGGTGCTGAAGCTTTCTTT.

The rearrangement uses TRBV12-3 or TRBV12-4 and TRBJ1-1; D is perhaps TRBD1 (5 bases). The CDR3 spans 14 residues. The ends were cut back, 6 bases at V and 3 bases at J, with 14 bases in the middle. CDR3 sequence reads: CASSHGDRDTEAFF. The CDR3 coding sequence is TGTGCCAGCAGCCACGGGGACCGTGACACTGAAGCTTTCTTT.

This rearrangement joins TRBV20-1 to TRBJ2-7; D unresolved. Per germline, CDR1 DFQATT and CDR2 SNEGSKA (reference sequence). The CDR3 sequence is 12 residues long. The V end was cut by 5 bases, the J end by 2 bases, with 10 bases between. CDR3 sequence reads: CSAHDVTYEQYF. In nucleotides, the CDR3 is TGCAGTGCTCATGACGTAACCTACGAGCAGTACTTC.

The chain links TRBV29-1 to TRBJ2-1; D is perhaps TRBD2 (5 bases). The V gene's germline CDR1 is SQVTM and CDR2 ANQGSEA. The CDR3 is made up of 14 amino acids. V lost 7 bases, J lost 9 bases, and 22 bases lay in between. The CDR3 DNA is TGCAGCGCCGACCCAAGCGGCGCCTGGGGTGAGCAGTTCTTC. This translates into CSADPSGAWGEQFF.

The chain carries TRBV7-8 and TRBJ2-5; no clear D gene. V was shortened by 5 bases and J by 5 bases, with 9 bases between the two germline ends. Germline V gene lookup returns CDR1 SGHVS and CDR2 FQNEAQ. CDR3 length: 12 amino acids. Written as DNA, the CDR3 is TGTGCCAGCAGCGGGATCGGGGAGACCCAGTACTTC. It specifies CASSGIGETQYF.

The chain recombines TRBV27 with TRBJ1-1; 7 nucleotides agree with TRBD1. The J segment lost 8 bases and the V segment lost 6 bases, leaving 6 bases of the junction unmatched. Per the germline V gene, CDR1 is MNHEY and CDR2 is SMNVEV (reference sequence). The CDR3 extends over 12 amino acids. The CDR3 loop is CASRFLTGEAFF. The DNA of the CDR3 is TGTGCCAGCAGGTTTTTGACAGGGGAAGCTTTCTTT.

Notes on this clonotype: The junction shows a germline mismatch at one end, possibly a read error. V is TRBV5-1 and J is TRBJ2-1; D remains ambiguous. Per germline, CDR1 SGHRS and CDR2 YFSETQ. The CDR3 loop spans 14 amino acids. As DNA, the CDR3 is TGCGCCAGCAGTTTGGTTGAGGCCCGCAATGAGCAGTTCTTC. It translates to CASSLVEARNEQFF.

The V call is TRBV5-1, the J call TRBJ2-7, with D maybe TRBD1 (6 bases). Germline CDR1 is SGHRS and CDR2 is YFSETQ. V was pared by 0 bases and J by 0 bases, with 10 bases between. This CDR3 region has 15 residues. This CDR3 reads CASSLDNRASYEQYF. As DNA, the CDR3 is TGCGCCAGCAGCTTGGACAACAGGGCCTCCTACGAGCAGTACTTC.

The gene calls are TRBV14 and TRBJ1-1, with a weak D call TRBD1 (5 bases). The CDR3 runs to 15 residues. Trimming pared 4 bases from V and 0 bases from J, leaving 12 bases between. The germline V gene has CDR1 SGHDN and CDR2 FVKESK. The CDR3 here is CASSPGDSVNTEAFF. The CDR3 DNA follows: TGTGCCAGCAGCCCAGGAGACAGCGTGAACACTGAAGCTTTCTTT.